The clone carrying this T cell receptor (beta chain) occurred many times. Whole blood that had not been fractionated was the source of extracted total RNA. The entry originates in a study of human T cells and chemical hapten exposure. In TCRdb, the 5' RACE reads were re-called with MiXCR into one record per CDR3 protein. This table holds about 140,000 distinct CDR3 sequences, 4.1% found once. Trimming cost V 3 bases and J 2 bases; bases outside gene matches: 4. CDR1 LGHDT and CDR2 YNNKEL come from the germline V gene (reference sequence). The CDR3 runs 16 residues. This receptor was identified in a female donor in good health. The rearrangement uses TRBV3-1 and TRBJ2-5; 12 nucleotides agree with TRBD2. The CDR3, as DNA: TGTGCCAGCAGCCACTGGACTAGCGGGGAACAAGAGACCCAGTACTTC. This encodes CASSHWTSGEQETQYF.